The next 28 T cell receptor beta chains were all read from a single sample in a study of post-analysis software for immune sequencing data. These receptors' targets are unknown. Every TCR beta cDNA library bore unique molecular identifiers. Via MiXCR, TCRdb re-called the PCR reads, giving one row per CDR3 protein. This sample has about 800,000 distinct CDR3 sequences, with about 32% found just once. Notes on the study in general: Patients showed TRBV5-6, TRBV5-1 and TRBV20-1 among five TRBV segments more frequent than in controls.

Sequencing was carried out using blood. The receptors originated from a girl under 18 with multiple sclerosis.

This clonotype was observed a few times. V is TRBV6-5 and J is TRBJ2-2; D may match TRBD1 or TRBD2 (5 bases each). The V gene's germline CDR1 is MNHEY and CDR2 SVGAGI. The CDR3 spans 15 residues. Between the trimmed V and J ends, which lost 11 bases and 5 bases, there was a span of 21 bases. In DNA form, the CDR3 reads TGTGCCTCACACCCACGGGTTGGGGGAACCGGGGAGCTGTTTTTT. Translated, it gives CASHPRVGGTGELFF.

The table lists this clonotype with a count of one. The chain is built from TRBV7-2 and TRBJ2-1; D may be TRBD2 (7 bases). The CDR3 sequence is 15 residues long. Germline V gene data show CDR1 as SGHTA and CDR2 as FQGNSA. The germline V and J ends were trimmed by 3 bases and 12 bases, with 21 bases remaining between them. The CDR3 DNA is TGTGCCAGCAGCTTTGGGGGGGCGTCCGCCCTGGGGCAGTTCTTC. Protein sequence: CASSFGGASALGQFF.

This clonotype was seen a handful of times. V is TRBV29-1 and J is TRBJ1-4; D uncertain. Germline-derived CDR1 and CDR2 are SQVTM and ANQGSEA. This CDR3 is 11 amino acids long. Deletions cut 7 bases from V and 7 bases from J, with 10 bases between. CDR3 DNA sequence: TGCAGCGCCTTAGGGTCTGAAAAACTGTTTTTT. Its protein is CSALGSEKLFF.

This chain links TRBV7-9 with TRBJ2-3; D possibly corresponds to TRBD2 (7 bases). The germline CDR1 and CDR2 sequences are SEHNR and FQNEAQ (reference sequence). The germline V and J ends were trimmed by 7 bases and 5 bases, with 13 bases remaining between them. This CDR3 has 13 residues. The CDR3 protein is CASTSRGGDTQYF. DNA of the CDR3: TGTGCCAGCACCTCGAGGGGGGGAGATACGCAGTATTTT. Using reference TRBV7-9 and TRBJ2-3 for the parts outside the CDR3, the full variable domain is DTGVSQNPRHKITKRGQNVTFRCDPISEHNRLYWYRQTLGQGPEFLTYFQNEAQLEKSRLLSDRFSAERPKGSFSTLEIQRTEQGDSAMYLCASTSRGGDTQYFGPGTRLTVL.

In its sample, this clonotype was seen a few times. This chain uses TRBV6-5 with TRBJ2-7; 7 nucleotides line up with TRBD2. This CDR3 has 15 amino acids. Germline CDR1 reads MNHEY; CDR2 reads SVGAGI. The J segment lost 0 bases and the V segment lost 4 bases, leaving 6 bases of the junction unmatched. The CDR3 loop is CASSSPGLTSYEQYF. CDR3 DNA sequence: TGTGCCAGCAGTTCCCCGGGACTAACCTCCTACGAGCAGTACTTC.

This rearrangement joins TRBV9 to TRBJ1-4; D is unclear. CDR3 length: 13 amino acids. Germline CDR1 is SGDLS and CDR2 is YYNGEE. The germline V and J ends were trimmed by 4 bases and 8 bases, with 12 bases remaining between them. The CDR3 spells CASSQSQEEKLFF. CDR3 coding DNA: TGTGCCAGCAGCCAAAGCCAGGAGGAAAAACTGTTTTTT.

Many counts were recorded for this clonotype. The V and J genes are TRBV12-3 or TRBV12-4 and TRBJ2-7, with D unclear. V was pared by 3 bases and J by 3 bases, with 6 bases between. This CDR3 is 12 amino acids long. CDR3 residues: CASSFPNYEQYF. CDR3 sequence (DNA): TGTGCCAGCAGTTTTCCGAACTACGAGCAGTACTTC.

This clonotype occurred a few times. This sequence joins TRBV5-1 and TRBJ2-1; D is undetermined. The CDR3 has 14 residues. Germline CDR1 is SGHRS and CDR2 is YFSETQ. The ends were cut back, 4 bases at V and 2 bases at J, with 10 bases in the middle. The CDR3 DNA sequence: TGCGCCAGCAGCCCGGACGTCGCCTACAATGAGCAGTTCTTC. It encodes CASSPDVAYNEQFF.

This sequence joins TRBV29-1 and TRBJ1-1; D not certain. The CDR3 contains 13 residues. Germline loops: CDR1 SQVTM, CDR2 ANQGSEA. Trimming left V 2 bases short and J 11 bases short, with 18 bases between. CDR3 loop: CSVENFSRGQAFF. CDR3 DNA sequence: TGCAGCGTTGAAAACTTTAGTAGAGGGCAGGCTTTCTTT.

CDR3 in amino acids: CASRTGPGLGEQFF. The CDR3 DNA reads as TGTGCCAGTAGGACCGGACCAGGTCTTGGTGAGCAGTTCTTC. The V gene is TRBV19, the J gene TRBJ2-1; D is unclear. Germline V CDR1 and CDR2: LNHDA, SQIVND (reference sequence). The ends were cut back, 6 bases at V and 9 bases at J, with 18 bases in the middle. This CDR3 region has 14 residues. The whole variable domain, filled in from reference TRBV19 and TRBJ2-1, reads DGGITQSPKYLFRKEGQNVTLSCEQNLNHDAMYWYRQDPGQGLRLIYYSQIVNDFQKGDIAEGYSVSREKKESFPLTVTSAQKNPTAFYLCASRTGPGLGEQFFGPGTRLTVL.

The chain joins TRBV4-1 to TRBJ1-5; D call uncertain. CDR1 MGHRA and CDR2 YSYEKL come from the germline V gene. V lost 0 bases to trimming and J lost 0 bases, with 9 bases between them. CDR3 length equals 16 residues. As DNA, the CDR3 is TGCGCCAGCAGCCAAGATCTTGGGGATAGCAATCAGCCCCAGCATTTT. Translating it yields CASSQDLGDSNQPQHF.

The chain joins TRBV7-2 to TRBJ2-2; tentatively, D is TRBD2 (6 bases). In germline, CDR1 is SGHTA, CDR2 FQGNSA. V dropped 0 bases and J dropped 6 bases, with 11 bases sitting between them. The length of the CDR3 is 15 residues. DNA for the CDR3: TGTGCCAGCAGCTTAGCACTATGGGGGGCCGGGGAGCTGTTTTTT. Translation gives CASSLALWGAGELFF.

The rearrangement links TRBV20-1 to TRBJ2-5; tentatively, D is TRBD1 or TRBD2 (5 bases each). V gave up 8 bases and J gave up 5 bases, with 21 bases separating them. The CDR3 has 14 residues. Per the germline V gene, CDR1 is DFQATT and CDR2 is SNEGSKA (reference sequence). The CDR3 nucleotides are TGCAGTACGAACCGGGGCTCACTAAGGGAGACCCAGTACTTC. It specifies CSTNRGSLRETQYF.

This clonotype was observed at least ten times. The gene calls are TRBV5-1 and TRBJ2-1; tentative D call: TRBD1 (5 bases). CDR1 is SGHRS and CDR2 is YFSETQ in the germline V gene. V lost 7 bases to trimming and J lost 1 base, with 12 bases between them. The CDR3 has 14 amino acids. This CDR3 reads CASYDSASYNEQFF. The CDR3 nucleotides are TGCGCCAGCTATGACAGCGCTTCCTACAATGAGCAGTTCTTC.

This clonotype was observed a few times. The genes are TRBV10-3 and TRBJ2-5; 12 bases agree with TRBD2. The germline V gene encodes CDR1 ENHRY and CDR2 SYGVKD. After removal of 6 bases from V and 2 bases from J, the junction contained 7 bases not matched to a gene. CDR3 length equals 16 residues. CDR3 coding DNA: TGTGCCATCAGCCCGGGACTAGCGGGTAAACAAGAGACCCAGTACTTC. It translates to CAISPGLAGKQETQYF.

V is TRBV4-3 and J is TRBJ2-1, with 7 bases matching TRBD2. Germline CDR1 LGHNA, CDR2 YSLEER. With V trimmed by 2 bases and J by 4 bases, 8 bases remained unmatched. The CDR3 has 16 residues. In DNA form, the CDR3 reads TGCGCCAGCAGCCAACTCCTAAGCGGGACTTACAATGAGCAGTTCTTC. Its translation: CASSQLLSGTYNEQFF.

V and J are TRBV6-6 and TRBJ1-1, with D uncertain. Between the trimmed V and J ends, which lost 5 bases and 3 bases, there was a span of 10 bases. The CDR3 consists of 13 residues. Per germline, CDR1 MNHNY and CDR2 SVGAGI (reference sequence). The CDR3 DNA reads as TGTGCCAGCAGTGGCTTCGTGGACACTGAAGCTTTCTTT. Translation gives CASSGFVDTEAFF.

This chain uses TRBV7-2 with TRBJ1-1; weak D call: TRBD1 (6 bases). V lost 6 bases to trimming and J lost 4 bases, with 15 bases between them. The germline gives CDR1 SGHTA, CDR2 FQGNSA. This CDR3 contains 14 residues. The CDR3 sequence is CASSVAGAGTEAFF. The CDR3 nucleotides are TGTGCCAGCAGTGTAGCGGGGGCCGGCACTGAAGCTTTCTTT.

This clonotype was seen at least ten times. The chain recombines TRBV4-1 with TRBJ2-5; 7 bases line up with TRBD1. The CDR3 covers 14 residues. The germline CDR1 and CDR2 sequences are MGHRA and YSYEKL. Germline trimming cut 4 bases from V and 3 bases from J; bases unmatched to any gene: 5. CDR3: CASSPRDRKETQYF. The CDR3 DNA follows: TGCGCCAGCAGCCCACGGGACAGAAAAGAGACCCAGTACTTC.

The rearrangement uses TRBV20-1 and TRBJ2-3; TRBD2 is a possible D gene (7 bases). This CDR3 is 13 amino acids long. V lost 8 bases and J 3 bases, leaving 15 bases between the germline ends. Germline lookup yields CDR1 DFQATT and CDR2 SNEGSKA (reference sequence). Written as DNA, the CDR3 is TGCAGTACCTCGGGGGGCGCGACAGATACGCAGTATTTT. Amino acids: CSTSGGATDTQYF.

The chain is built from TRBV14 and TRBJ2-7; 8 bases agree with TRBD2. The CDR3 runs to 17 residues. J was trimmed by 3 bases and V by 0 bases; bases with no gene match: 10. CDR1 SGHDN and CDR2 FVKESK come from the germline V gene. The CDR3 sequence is CASSQDPPQTSDYEQYF. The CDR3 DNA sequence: TGTGCCAGCAGCCAAGATCCCCCCCAGACTAGCGACTACGAGCAGTACTTC.

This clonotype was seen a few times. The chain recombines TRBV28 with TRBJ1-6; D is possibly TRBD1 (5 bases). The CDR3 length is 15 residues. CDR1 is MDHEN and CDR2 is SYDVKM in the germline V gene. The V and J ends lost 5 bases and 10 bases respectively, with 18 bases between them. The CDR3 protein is CASSTVPGRMSPLHF. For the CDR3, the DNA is TGTGCCAGCAGTACCGTCCCGGGACGGATGTCACCCCTCCACTTT. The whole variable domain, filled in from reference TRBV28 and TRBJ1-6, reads DVKVTQSSRYLVKRTGEKVFLECVQDMDHENMFWYRQDPGLGLRLIYFSYDVKMKEKGDIPEGYSVSREKKERFSLILESASTNQTSMYLCASSTVPGRMSPLHFGNGTRLTVT.

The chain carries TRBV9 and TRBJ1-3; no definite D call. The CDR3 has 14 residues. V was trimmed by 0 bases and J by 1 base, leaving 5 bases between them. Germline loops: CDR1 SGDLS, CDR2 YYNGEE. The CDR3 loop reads CASSVAGSGNTIYF. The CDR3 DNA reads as TGTGCCAGCAGCGTAGCCGGGTCTGGAAACACCATATATTTT. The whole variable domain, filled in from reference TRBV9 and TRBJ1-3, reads DSGVTQTPKHLITATGQRVTLRCSPRSGDLSVYWYQQSLDQGLQFLIQYYNGEERAKGNILERFSAQQFPDLHSELNLSSLELGDSALYFCASSVAGSGNTIYFGEGSWLTVV.

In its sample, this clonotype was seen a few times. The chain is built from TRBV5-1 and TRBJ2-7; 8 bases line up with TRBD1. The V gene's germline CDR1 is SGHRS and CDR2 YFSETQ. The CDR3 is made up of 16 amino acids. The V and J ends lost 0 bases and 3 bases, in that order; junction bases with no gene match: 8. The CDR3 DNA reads TGCGCCAGCAGCTTGGTGGGGGGACAGGTAATCTACGAGCAGTACTTC. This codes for CASSLVGGQVIYEQYF.

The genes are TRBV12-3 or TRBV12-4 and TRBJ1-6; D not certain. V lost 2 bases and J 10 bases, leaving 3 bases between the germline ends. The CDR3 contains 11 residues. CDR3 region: CASSLSSPLHF. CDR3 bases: TGTGCCAGCAGTTTATCATCACCCCTCCACTTT.

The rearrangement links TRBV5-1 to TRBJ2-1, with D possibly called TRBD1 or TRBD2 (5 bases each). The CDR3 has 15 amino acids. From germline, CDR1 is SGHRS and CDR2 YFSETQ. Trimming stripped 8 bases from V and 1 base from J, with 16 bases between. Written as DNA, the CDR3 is TGCGCCAGTACCCCGGGACCTCTATCCTACAATGAGCAGTTCTTC. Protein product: CASTPGPLSYNEQFF.

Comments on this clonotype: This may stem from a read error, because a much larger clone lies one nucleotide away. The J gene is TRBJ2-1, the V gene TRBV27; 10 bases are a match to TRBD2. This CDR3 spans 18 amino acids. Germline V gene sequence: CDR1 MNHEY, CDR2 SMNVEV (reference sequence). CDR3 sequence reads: CASARNIAGGRSYSEQFF. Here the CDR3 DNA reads TGTGCCAGCGCACGGAATATAGCGGGAGGTCGGTCCTACAGTGAGCAGTTCTTC.

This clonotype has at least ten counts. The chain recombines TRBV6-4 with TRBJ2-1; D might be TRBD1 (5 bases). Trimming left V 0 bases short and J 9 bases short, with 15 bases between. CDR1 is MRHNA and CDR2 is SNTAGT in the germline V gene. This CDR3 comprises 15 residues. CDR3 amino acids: CASSDSKVGLVEQFF. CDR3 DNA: TGTGCCAGCAGTGACTCGAAGGTGGGGCTGGTTGAGCAGTTCTTC.